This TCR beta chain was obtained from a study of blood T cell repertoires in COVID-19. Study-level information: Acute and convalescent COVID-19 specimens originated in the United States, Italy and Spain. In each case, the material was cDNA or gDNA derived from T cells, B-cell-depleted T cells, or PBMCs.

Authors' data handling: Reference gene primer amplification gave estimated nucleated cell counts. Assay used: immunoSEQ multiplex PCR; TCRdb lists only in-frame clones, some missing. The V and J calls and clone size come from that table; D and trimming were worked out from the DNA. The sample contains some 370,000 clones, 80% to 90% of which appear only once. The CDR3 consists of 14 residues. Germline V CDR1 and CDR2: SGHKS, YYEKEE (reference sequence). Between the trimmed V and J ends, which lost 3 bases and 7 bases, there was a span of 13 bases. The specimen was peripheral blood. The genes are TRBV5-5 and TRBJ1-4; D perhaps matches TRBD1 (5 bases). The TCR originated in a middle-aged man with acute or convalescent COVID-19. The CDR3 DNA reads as TGTGCCAGCAGCTCCCAGGGAGGGTCTGAAAAACTGTTTTTT. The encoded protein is CASSSQGGSEKLFF.